This entry features one T cell receptor beta chain sequence. Its antigen has not been determined. Base qualities were left out, and no much larger clone turns up one base away. These data are taken from a study of T cell responses to AZD1222 COVID-19 vaccine (dated by TCRdb to the early 2020s). Describing the broader study: AZD1222 recipients given second doses at about 4 weeks or at about 12 weeks were pooled, since spike-specific TCR depth and breadth were not found to differ between the two schedules. Trial participants were enrolled by age into subgroups of 18-55, 56-69 and 70-plus years, and about 150, 27 and 61 TCR-sequenced participants, respectively, were included in these subgroups. A total of 230 to 250 trial participants underwent TCR sequencing, of whom approximately 210 received two doses of AZD1222 and around 25 received two doses of the MenACWY control vaccine. Study-wide conclusions, independent of this receptor: Nearly half of unique spike-specific TCRs reportedly recognized epitopes outside regions mutated in the B.1.351 and B.1.1.7 variants. The whole spike protein was spanned by vaccine-associated CD4 TCRs, and dominant responses were seen in regions 160-218 and 743-854. No day 14 peak-response samples were available, so repertoires were characterized only after the peak T cell response. After two AZD1222 doses, spike-specific TCR breadth and depth were significantly higher than at day 0 and than in MenACWY recipients. Participants were mostly white British and included more females than males, and it was suggested by the authors that clonal diversity may have been underestimated. In the small 56-69-year group, the increase in depth fell short of significance, most likely because of low power. Conclusions about previously exposed vaccinees were limited because only six AZD1222 recipients were SARS-CoV-2 seropositive at baseline.

The CDR3 regions of human TCRbeta chains were subjected to immunosequencing. Per the source publication's procedure: Repertoire TCRs were checked for matches against a reference library of SARS-CoV-2-specific TCRs that had been generated using the MIRA antigen-specificity platform. Breadth meant the fraction of unique TCRs that were SARS-CoV-2-associated, whereas depth meant the fraction of total T cells that were SARS-CoV-2-associated. Using the MIRA data, every spike-specific TCR was mapped to the spike region that the TCR reacted to and assigned to either a CD4 or a CD8 class. Log10-transformed breadth and depth values were compared by one-way ANOVA with Sidak's multiple comparisons tests. Imported from immuneACCESS, the table was reduced by TCRdb to in-frame sequences with V and J called. These copies leave out some clones; in studies compared against another copy, an unresolved V gene accounts for under half, and the cause of the remainder is not known. That table furnishes V, J and clone size, whereas the DNA furnished D and trimming. This sample gives about 110,000 clones in total; 87% of them show up just once. 4% to 5.5% of the sample is taken by the ten largest.

What the time point label conveys for this sample: baseline before first vaccination. Samples from vaccinated people were obtained from the UK trials COV001 and COV002, which included a single-blind randomized controlled phase 2/3 trial of AZD1222 (ChAdOx1 nCoV-19) in healthy adults. Trial participant PBMC samples were collected at day 0 and day 28 after the second dose for TCRbeta chain sequencing. The CDR3 numbers 16 residues from cysteine through phenylalanine. The read is trimmed to its CDR3 DNA, 48 bases read in frame from base 1. The germline V gene (reference sequence) specifies GTSNPN as CDR1 and SVGIG as CDR2. V loses 3 bases, J loses 0 bases, and the germline ends lie 14 bases apart.

The chain was built from TRBV30 and TRBJ1-4; the D gene is unclear. The starting material was peripheral blood, obtained on day 0 of AZD1222 vaccination. This clonotype was obtained from an adult in good health. The DNA sequence is as follows: TGTGCCTGGAGACGGAAAGGCACTACAACTAATGAAAAACTGTTTTTT. Its product reads: CAWRRKGTTTNEKLFF.